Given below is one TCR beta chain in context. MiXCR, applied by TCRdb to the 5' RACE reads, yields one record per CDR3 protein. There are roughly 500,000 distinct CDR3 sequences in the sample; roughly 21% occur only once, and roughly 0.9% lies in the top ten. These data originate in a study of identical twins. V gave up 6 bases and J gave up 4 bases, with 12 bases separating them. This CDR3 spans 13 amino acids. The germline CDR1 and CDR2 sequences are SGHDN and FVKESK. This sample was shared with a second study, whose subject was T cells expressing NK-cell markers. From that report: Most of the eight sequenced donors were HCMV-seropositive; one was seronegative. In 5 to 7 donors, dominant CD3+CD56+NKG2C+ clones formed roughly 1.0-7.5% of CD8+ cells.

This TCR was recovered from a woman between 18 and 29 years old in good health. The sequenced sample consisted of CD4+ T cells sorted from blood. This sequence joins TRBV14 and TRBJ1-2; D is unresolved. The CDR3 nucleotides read TGTGCCAGCAGACCCGGCGCAGGCTATGGCTACACCTTC. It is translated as CASRPGAGYGYTF.